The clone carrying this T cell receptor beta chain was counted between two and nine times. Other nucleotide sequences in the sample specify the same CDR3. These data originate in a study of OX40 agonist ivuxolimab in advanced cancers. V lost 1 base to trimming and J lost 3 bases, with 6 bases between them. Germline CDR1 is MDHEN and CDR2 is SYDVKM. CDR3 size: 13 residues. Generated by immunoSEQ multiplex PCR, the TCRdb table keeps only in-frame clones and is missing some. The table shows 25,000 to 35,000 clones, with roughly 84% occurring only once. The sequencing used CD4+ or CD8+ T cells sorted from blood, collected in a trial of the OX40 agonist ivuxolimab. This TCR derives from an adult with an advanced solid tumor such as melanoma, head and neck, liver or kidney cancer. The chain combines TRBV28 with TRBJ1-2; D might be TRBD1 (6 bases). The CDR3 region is CASSLSGDYGYTF. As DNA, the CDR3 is TGTGCCAGCAGTTTATCAGGGGACTATGGCTACACCTTC.